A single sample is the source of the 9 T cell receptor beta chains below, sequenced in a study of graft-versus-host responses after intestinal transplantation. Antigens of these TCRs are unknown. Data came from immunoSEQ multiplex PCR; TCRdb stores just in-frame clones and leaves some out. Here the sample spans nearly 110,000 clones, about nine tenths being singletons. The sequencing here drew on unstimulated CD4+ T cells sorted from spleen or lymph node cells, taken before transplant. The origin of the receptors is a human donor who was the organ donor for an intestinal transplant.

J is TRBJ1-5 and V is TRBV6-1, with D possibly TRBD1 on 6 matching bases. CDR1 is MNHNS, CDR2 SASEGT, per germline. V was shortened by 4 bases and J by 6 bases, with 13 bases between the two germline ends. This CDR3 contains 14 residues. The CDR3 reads CASSAFQGFQPQHF. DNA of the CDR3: TGTGCCAGCAGTGCATTTCAGGGGTTTCAGCCCCAGCATTTT.

CDR3 region: CASLRGTGELFF. The CDR3, as DNA: TGTGCCAGCCTACGAGGGACCGGGGAGCTGTTTTTT. The chain recombines TRBV19 with TRBJ2-2; D might be TRBD2 (5 bases). Germline CDR1 reads LNHDA; CDR2 reads SQIVND (reference sequence). The germline V and J ends were trimmed by 9 bases and 5 bases, with 10 bases remaining between them. The CDR3 is 12 amino acids.

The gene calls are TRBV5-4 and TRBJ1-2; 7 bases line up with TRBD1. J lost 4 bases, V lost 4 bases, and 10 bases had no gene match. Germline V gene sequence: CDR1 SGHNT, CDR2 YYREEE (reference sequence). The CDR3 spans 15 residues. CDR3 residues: CASSPSGGPGYGYTF. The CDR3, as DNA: TGTGCCAGCAGCCCCTCAGGGGGGCCGGGCTATGGCTACACCTTC.

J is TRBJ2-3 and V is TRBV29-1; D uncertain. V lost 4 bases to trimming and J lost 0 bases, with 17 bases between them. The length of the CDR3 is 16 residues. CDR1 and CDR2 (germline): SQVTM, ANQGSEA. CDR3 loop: CSVAAHIIASTDTQYF. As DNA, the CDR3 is TGCAGCGTTGCAGCGCATATAATCGCAAGCACAGATACGCAGTATTTT.

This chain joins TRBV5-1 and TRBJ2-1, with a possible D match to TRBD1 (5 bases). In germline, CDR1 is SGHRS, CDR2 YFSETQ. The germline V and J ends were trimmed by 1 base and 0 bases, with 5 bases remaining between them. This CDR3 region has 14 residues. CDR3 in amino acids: CASSLQGSYNEQFF. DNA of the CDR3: TGCGCCAGCAGCTTGCAGGGCTCCTACAATGAGCAGTTCTTC.

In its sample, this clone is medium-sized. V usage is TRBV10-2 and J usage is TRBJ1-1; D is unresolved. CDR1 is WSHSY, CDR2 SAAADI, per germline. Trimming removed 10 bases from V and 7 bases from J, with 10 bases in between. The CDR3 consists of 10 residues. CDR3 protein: CATFGVEAFF. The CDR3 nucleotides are TGCGCCACTTTCGGGGTTGAAGCTTTCTTT.

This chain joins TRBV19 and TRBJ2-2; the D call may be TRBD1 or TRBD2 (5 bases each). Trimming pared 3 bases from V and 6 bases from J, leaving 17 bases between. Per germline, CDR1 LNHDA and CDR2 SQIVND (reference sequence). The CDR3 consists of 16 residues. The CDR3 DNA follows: TGTGCCAGTAGTATCAGGGACCCCGCCGAGTCCGGGGAGCTGTTTTTT. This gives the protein CASSIRDPAESGELFF.

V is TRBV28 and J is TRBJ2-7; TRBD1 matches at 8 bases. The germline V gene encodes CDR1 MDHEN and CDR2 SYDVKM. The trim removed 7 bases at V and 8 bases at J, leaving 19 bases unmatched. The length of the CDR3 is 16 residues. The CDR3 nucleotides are TGTGCCAGCACTAAACCACTAGGGACAGGACCCTCCCAGCAGTACTTC. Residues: CASTKPLGTGPSQQYF.

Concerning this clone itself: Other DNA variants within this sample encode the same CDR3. The CDR3 sequence is CASRLRDTSYEQYF. The CDR3 DNA reads TGCGCCAGCCGCCTCCGAGACACTTCCTACGAGCAGTACTTC. The rearrangement uses TRBV5-1 and TRBJ2-7; no reliable D call. The CDR3 has 14 amino acids. CDR1 is SGHRS and CDR2 is YFSETQ in the germline V gene. Trimming cost V 7 bases and J 1 base, with 15 bases left between them.